These 12 T cell receptor beta chains were sequenced from one sample in a study of shared clonotypes between healthy human individuals (dated by TCRdb to the early 2020s). Libraries were constructed by the immunoSEQ multiplex PCR assay. TCRdb limited this immuneACCESS table to in-frame rearrangements with V and J called. A share of clones is missing; checked studies link under half to unresolved V genes, and the rest is unexplained. Here the sample has about 610,000 clones; almost 97% occur a single time. Clones ranked in the top ten supply roughly 0.055% of the sample. The sequencing sample was made of naive CD4+ T cells sorted from blood. The cell subset or site label for this specimen denotes: CD45RA+ positively selected. The receptors come from a woman in her 30s in good health.

A remark on this clone: The sample contains more than one DNA sequence encoding this CDR3. This chain links TRBV18 with TRBJ1-4; D is undetermined. The CDR3 consists of 14 residues. V was trimmed by 3 bases and J by 0 bases, leaving 5 bases between them. Germline V gives CDR1 KGHSH, CDR2 LQKENI. Here the CDR3 DNA reads TGTGCCAGCTCACCCCAGGCAACTAATGAAAAACTGTTTTTT. Translated: CASSPQATNEKLFF. Complete variable domain (other parts from reference TRBV18 and TRBJ1-4): NAGVMQNPRHLVRRRGQEARLRCSPMKGHSHVYWYRQLPEEGLKFMVYLQKENIIDESGMPKERFSAEFPKEGPSILRIQQVVRGDSAAYFCASSPQATNEKLFFGSGTQLSVL.

The rearrangement links TRBV28 to TRBJ2-5, with TRBD2 matching 8 bases. This CDR3 has 13 amino acids. The junction had 8 bases not matched to a gene; V was cut back by 7 bases and J by 7 bases. Germline V gene data show CDR1 as MDHEN and CDR2 as SYDVKM. The CDR3 reads CASIPGREGTQYF. The CDR3 bases are TGTGCCAGCATCCCCGGGAGGGAGGGGACCCAGTACTTC.

The rearrangement uses TRBV19 and TRBJ2-1, with 8 bases aligning to TRBD2. The J segment lost 7 bases and the V segment lost 6 bases, leaving 8 bases of the junction unmatched. The CDR3 length is 14 residues. The germline CDR1 and CDR2 sequences are LNHDA and SQIVND (reference sequence). The CDR3 DNA follows: TGTGCCAGTAGAAGGACTAGCTTTAGGAATGAGCAGTTCTTC. It encodes CASRRTSFRNEQFF.

V gene TRBV5-1 combines with J gene TRBJ2-5; D not certain. The V end was cut by 2 bases, the J end by 5 bases, with 16 bases between. The germline V gene has CDR1 SGHRS and CDR2 YFSETQ. The CDR3 runs to 15 residues. The CDR3 region is CASSFGSNLGETQYF. In DNA form, the CDR3 reads TGCGCCAGCAGCTTCGGCTCTAACTTAGGGGAGACCCAGTACTTC.

This chain connects TRBV10-1 to TRBJ2-1; D is uncertain. The CDR3 has 15 residues. The V and J ends lost 6 bases and 2 bases respectively, with 14 bases between them. Germline CDR1 is WNHNN and CDR2 is SYGVQD (reference sequence). The CDR3 is CASRIDRGPYNEQFF. The CDR3 DNA reads TGCGCCAGCAGAATCGACCGAGGCCCCTACAATGAGCAGTTCTTC.

This chain uses TRBV5-5 with TRBJ1-2; D remains unclear. The CDR3 has 14 amino acids. CDR1 is SGHKS and CDR2 is YYEKEE in the germline V gene (reference sequence). V was shortened by 4 bases and J by 4 bases, with 14 bases between the two germline ends. The CDR3 DNA sequence: TGTGCCAGCAGCGTCACACAGATGAGCTATGGCTACACCTTC. This sequence encodes CASSVTQMSYGYTF. Complete variable domain (other parts from reference TRBV5-5 and TRBJ1-2): DAGVTQSPTHLIKTRGQQVTLRCSPISGHKSVSWYQQVLGQGPQFIFQYYEKEERGRGNFPDRFSARQFPNYSSELNVNALLLGDSALYLCASSVTQMSYGYTFGSGTRLTVV.

J is TRBJ1-1 and V is TRBV23-1; TRBD1 agrees at 7 bases. TRBV23-1 is an ORF for which the function is uncertain. V lost 4 bases, J lost 10 bases, and 15 bases stayed unmatched. The CDR3 runs to 15 residues. The CDR3 sequence: CASSRAERGREPAFF. DNA for the CDR3: TGCGCCAGCAGTCGGGCGGAGAGGGGGCGCGAACCAGCTTTCTTT.

This sequence joins TRBV28 and TRBJ1-2; 8 nucleotides align to TRBD1. The CDR3 is 16 residues long. Losses at the gene ends were 7 bases for V and 0 bases for J; bases not matched to a gene: 10. CDR1 is MDHEN, CDR2 SYDVKM, per germline. In nucleotides, the CDR3 is TGTGCCAGCAACCGGGACAGGAGACCTACTAACTATGGCTACACCTTC. It codes for CASNRDRRPTNYGYTF.

This clone occurred once. The J gene is TRBJ1-2, the V gene TRBV27; D ambiguous. The V gene lost 7 bases and the J gene lost 7 bases, with 19 bases spanning the gap. CDR3 length equals 14 residues. Germline CDR1 is MNHEY and CDR2 is SMNVEV (reference sequence). The CDR3 sequence: CASTPGWGYRGYTF. The CDR3 region has the DNA TGTGCCAGCACCCCGGGTTGGGGTTATCGTGGCTACACCTTC.

The chain couples TRBV11-2 to TRBJ2-5; D not certain. CDR3 size: 15 residues. Germline values: CDR1 SGHAT, CDR2 FQNNGV. V gave up 2 bases and J gave up 0 bases, with 10 bases separating them. The CDR3, as DNA: TGTGCCAGCAGCTTAAATGTTGCAGACCAAGAGACCCAGTACTTC. This codes for CASSLNVADQETQYF. Using reference TRBV11-2 and TRBJ2-5 for the parts outside the CDR3, the full variable domain is EAGVAQSPRYKIIEKRQSVAFWCNPISGHATLYWYQQILGQGPKLLIQFQNNGVVDDSQLPKDRFSAERLKGVDSTLKIQPAKLEDSAVYLCASSLNVADQETQYFGPGTRLLVL.

The chain recombines TRBV6-5 with TRBJ2-7; D is perhaps TRBD1 (6 bases). CDR1 is MNHEY, CDR2 SVGAGI, per germline. V was trimmed by 5 bases and J by 0 bases, leaving 8 bases between them. The CDR3 totals 13 residues. The CDR3 bases are TGTGCCAGCAGTGGGGACAACTCCTACGAGCAGTACTTC. This translates into CASSGDNSYEQYF.

The chain combines TRBV19 with TRBJ2-3; D may be TRBD2 (5 bases). CDR1 is LNHDA and CDR2 is SQIVND in the germline V gene (reference sequence). With 8 bases removed from V and 4 bases from J, the gap between germline ends came to 13 bases. CDR3 size: 13 residues. The CDR3 bases are TGTGCCAGTTGTAGGGAGAACTCAGATACGCAGTATTTT. Its protein is CASCRENSDTQYF.